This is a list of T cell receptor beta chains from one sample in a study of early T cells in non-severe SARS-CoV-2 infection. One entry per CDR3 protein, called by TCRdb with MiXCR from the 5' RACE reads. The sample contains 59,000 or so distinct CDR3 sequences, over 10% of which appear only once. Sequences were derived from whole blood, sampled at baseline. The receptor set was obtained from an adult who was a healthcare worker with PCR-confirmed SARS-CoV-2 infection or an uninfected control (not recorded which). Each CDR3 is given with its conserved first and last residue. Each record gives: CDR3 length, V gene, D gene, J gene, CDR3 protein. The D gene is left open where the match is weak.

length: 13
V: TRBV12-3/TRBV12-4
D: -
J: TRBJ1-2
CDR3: CASSSDGLYGYTF

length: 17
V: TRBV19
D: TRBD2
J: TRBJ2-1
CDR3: CASSTRLAGVKIHEQFF

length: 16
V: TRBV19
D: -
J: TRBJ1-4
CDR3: CASSTNDLATNEKLFF

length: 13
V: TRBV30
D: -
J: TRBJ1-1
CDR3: CAWSVSRGSEAFF

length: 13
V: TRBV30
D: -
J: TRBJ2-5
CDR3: CAWQGGLQETQYF

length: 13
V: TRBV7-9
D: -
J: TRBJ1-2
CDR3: CASSLMRSDGYTF

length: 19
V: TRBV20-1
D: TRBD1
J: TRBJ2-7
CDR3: CSARDSARDRRSNTYEQYF

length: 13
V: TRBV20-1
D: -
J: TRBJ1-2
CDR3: CSARGNQDYGYTF

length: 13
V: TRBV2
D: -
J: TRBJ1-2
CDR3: CASSPQTDYGYTF

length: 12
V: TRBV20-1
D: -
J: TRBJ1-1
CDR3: CSARDPGAVAFF

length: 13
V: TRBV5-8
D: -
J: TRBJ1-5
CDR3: CASSFHVYQPQHF

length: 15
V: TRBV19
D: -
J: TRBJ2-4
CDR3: CASRRQGEAKNIQYF

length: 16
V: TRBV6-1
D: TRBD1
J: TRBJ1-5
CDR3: CASSPGTGGSNQPQHF

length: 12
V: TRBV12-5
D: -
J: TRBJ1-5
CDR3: CASSAPFLPQHF

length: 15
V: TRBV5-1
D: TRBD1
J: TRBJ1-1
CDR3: CASSTGTGPKAEAFF

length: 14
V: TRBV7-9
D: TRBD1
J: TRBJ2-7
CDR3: CASSQTGLGYEQYF

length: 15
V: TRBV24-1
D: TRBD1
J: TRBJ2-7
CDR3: CATSATGGFPGEQYF

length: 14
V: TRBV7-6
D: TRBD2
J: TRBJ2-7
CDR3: CASSLSASGYEQYF

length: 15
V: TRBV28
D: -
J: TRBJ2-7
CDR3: CASSLGETASYEQYF

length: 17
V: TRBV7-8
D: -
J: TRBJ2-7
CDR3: CASSLAPNGESSYEQYF

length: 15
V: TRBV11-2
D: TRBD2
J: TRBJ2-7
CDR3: CASSFRLAGPYEQYF

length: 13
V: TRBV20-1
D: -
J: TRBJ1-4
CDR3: CSARGGYDEKLFF

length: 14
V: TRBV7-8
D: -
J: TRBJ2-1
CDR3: CASRNNIQNNEQFF

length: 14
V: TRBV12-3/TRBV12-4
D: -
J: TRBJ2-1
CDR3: CASSSRTVYNEQFF

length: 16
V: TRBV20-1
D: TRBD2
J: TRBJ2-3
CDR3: CSARVRLAGGPDTQYF

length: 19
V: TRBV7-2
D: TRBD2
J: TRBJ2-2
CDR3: CASSSRLAGPKLNTGELFF

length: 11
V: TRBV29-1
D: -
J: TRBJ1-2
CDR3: CSAGMVDGYTF

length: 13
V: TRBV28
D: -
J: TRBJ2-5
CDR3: CASSLLGRETQYF

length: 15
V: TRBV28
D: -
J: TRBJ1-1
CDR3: CASSLSGTPNTEAFF

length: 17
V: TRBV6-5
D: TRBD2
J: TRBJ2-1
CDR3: CASSSGLADSSYNEQFF

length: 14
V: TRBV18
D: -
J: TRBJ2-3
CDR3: CASSYHAATDTQYF

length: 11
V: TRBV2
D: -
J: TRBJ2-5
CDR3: CASKLGETQYF

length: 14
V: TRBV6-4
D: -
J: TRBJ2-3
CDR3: CASSERGSTDTQYF

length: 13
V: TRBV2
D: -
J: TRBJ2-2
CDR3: CASSPGLGGELFF

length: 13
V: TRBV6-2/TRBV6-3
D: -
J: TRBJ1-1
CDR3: CASSYSSETEAFF

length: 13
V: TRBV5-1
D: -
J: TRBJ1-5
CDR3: CASSLDGIQPQHF

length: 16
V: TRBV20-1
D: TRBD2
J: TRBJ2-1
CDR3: CSAGGLAGGPCNEQFF

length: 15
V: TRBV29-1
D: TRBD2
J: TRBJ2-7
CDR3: CSVSGEGFPPPEQYF

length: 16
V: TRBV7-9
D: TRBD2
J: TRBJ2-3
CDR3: CASSLGLADITDTQYF

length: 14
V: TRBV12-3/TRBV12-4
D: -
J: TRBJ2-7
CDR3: CASSFLRTAYEQYF

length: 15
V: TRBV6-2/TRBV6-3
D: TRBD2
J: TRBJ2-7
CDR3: CASSYGTSGGYEQYF

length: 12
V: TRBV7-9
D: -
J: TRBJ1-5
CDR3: CASSAGGSYQHF

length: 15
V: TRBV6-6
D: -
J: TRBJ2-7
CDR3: CASSPGTVSSYEQYF

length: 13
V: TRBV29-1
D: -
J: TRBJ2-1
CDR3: CSVEDNSRAEQFF

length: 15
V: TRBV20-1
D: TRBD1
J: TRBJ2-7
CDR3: CSAGFPDRVSYEQYF

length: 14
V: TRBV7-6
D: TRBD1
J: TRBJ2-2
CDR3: CASSLTGMGGELFF